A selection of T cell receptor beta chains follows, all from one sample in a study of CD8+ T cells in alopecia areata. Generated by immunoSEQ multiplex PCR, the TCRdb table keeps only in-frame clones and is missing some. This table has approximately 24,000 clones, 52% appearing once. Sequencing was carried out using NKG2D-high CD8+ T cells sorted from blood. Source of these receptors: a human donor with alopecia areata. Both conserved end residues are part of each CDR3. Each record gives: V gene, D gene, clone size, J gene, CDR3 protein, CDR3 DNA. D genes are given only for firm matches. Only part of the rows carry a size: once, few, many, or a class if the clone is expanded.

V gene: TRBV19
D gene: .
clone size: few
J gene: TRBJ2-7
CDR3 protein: CASSKVASPSYEQYF
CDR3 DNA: TGTGCCAGTAGTAAGGTGGCCTCACCAAGCTACGAGCAGTACTTC

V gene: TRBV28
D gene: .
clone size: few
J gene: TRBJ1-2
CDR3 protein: CASRPDGTGYTF
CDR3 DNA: TGTGCCAGCAGACCCGACGGGACTGGCTACACCTTC

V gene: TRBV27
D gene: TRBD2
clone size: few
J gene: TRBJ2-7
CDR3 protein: CASSYRWGGSYEQYF
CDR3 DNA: TGTGCCAGCAGTTACAGGTGGGGGGGATCCTACGAGCAGTACTTC

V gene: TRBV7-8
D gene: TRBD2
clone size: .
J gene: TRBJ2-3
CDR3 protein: CASSLEVAGVKGTDTQYF
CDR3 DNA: TGTGCCAGCAGCTTAGAGGTAGCGGGAGTCAAAGGGACAGATACGCAGTATTTT

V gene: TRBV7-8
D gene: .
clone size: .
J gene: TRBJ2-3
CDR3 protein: CASSLRRLWTDTQYF
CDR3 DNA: TGTGCCAGCAGCTTAAGGAGGCTTTGGACAGATACGCAGTATTTT

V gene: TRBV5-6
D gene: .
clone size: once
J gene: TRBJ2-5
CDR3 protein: CASSLSETQYF
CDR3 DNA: TGTGCCAGCAGCTTATCAGAGACCCAGTACTTC

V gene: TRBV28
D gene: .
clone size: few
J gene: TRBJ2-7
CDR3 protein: CASSLFDLEQYF
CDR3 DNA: TGTGCCAGCAGTTTGTTTGATTTGGAGCAGTACTTC

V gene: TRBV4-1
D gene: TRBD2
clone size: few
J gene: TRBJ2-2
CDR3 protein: CASSQEVAGVTGELFF
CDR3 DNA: TGCGCCAGCAGCCAAGAAGTTGCGGGAGTCACCGGGGAGCTGTTTTTT

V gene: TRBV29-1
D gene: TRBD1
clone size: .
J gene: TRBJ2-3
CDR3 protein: CSVEGSGQASGSTDTQYF
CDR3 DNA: TGCAGCGTTGAAGGATCTGGACAGGCGTCTGGAAGCACAGATACGCAGTATTTT

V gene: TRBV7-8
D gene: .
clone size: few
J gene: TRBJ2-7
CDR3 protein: CASSLDHFSVRTSYEQYF
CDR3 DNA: TGTGCCAGCAGCTTAGACCACTTTAGCGTGAGGACCTCCTACGAGCAGTACTTC

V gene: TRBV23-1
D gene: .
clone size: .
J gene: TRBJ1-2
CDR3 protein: CASLYRVNYGYTF
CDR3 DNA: TGCGCCAGCCTCTACAGGGTAAATTATGGCTACACCTTC

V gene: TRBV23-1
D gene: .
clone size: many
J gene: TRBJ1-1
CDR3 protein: CASTHPPSLNTEAFF
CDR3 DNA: TGCGCCAGCACTCACCCTCCCTCCCTAAACACTGAAGCTTTCTTT

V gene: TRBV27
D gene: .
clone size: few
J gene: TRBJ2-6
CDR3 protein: CASSSLGRGANVLTF
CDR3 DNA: TGTGCCAGCAGTTCCCTAGGGCGAGGGGCCAACGTCCTGACTTTC

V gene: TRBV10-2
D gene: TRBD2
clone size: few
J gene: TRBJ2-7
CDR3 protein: CASSESSSGASYEQYF
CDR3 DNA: TGCGCCAGCAGTGAGTCGTCTAGCGGGGCCTCCTACGAGCAGTACTTC

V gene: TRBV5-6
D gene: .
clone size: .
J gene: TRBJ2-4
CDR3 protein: CASSGTPTGPRENIQYF
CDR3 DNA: TGTGCCAGCAGCGGTACCCCAACGGGGCCGCGGGAAAACATTCAGTACTTC

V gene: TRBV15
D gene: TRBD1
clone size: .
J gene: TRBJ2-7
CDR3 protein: CATSPGTGGYEQYF
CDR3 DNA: TGTGCCACCAGTCCCGGGACAGGAGGCTACGAGCAGTACTTC

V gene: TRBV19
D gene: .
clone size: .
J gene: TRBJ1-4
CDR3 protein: CASTRRFGDEKLFF
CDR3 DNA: TGTGCCAGCACGCGGCGGTTCGGGGATGAAAAACTGTTTTTT

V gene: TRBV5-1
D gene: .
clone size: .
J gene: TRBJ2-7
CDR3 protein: CASSLAVSAHEQYF
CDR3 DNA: TGCGCCAGCAGCTTGGCTGTGTCGGCTCACGAGCAGTACTTC

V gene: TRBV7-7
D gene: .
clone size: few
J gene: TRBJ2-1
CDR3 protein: CASSLTYGTTYNEQFF
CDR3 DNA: TGTGCTAGCAGCTTGACATACGGGACCACGTACAATGAGCAGTTCTTC

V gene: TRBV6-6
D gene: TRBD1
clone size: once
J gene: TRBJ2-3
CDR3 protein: CASSVDRGGDTQYF
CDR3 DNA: TGTGCCAGCAGTGTCGACAGGGGGGGAGATACGCAGTATTTT

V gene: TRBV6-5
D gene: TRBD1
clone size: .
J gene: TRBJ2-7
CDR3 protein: CASSYGTGYGYEQYF
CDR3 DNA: TGTGCCAGCAGTTATGGGACAGGCTATGGGTACGAGCAGTACTTC

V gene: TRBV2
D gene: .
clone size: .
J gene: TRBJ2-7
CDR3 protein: CASSEAQTEQYF
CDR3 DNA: TGTGCCAGCAGTGAAGCGCAGACGGAGCAGTACTTC

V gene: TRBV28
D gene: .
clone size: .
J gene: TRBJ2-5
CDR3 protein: CASSFPRDGGETQYF
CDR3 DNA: TGTGCCAGCAGTTTTCCGCGGGATGGGGGAGAGACCCAGTACTTC